Sequencing of this T cell receptor (beta chain) was carried out in a study of beta chain features in type 1 diabetes. Study-wide results and limits: Whether HLA type influences TCRB rearrangement remained unresolved here. TCRB CDR3 length was moderately but significantly reduced in all four CD4+ subsets of Type 1 diabetes patients.

This clone came up a few times. What it recognizes is unknown. This sample includes further DNA sequences coding for the same CDR3. Expressed TCRB transcripts were sequenced after all isolated RNA was converted to cDNA. Clones were read by immunoSEQ multiplex PCR, and TCRdb kept only the in-frame ones, dropping some. The repertoire consists of 600,000 to 700,000 clones, with roughly an eighth occurring once and the leading ten covering approximately 0.02%. The sequenced sample was naive CD4+ T cells from blood. This receptor was obtained from a man aged 18 to 29 with type 1 diabetes.

CDR3 coding DNA: TGCGCCAGCAGCTTGGGCAGGAGCCAAGAGACCCAGTACTTC. Translated: CASSLGRSQETQYF. V is TRBV5-1 and J is TRBJ2-5; D is ambiguous. Germline assignment: CDR1 SGHRS and CDR2 YFSETQ. The CDR3 loop spans 14 amino acids. Trimming removed 0 bases from V and 1 base from J, with 7 bases in between.